This entry is about one T cell receptor beta chain. The conserved final phenylalanine or tryptophan is absent from the CDR3, which likely points to a read error. This record belongs to a study of tumor-infiltrating lymphocytes in primary liver carcinoma. The input was around 530 ng total RNA; TCR beta cDNA was made from it with a constant-region primer. Investigators got TCR beta libraries out of three nested multiplex PCR rounds, done with slightly modified ARM-PCR. TCRdb re-analysed the multiplex PCR reads in MiXCR, keeping a single row per CDR3 protein. Of tens of thousands of distinct CDR3 sequences detected, around 80% appear once; the ten largest clones hold around 38%. Co-extracted RNA and DNA came from around 18-30 mg of unsorted bulk tissue. Material: tumor-adjacent normal liver tissue. The sequence was collected from a middle-aged man with primary liver carcinoma and hepatitis B virus infection.

CDR3 protein: CASSYVGRNNEAFL. The CDR3 nucleotides read TGTGCCAGCAGTTACGTGGGGAGGAACAATGAAGCTTTCCTT. This chain uses TRBV6-6 with TRBJ1-1, with D unresolved. Per germline, CDR1 MNHNY and CDR2 SVGAGI (reference sequence). The length of the CDR3 is 14 residues.